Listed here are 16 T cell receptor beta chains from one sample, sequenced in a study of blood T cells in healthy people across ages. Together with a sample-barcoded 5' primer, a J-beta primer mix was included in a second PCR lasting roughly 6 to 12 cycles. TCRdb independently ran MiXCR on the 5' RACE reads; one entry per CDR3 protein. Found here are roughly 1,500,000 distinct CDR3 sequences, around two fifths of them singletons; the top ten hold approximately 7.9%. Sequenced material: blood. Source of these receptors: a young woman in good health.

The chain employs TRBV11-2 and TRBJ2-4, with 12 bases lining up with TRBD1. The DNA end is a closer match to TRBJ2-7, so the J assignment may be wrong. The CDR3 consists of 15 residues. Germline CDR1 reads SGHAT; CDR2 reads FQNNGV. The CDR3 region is CASSRGTGGASEQYF. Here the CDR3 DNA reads TGTGCCAGCAGCAGAGGGACAGGGGGCGCTTCCGAGCAGTACTTC.

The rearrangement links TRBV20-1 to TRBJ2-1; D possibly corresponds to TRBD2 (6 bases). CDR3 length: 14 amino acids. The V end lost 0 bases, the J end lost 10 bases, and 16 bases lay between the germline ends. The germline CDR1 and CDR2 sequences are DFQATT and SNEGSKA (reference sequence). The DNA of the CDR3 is TGCAGTGCTAGAGATGGACTAATCGGTTGGGAGCAGTTCTTC. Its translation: CSARDGLIGWEQFF.

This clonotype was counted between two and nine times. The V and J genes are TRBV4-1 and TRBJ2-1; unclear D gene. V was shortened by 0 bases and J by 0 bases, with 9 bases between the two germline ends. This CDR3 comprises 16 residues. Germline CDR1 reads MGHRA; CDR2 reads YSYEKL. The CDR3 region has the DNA TGCGCCAGCAGCCAAGATAGGCCTAGCTCCTACAATGAGCAGTTCTTC. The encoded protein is CASSQDRPSSYNEQFF.

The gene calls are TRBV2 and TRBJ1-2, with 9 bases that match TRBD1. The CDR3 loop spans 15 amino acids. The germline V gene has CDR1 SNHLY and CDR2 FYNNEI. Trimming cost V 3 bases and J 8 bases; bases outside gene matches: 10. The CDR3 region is CASSDVPGQGGGYTF. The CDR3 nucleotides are TGTGCCAGCAGTGACGTTCCGGGACAGGGTGGCGGCTACACCTTC.

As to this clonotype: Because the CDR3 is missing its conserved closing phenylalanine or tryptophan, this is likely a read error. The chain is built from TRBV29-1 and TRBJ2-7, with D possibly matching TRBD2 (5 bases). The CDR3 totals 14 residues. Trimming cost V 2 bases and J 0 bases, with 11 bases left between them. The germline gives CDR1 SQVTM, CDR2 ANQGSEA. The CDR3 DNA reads TGCAGCGTTGAACTATCGGGGTCCTCCTACGAGCAGTACCTC. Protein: CSVELSGSSYEQYL.

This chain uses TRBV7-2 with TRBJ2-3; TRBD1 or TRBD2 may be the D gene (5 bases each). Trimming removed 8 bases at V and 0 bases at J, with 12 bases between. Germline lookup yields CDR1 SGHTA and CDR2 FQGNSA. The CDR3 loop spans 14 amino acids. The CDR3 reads CASGEGRSTDTQYF. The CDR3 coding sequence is TGTGCCAGCGGCGAGGGGCGGAGCACAGATACGCAGTATTTT.

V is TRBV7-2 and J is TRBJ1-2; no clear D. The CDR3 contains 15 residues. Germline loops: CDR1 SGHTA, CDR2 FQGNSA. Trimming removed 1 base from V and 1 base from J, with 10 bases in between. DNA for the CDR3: TGTGCCAGCAGCTTAGACACCCTAGTTAACTATGGCTACACCTTC. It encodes CASSLDTLVNYGYTF.

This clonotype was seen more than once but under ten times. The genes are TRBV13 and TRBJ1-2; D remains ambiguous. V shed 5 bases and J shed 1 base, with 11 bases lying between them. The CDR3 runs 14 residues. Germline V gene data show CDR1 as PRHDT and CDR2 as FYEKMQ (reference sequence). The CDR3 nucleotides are TGTGCCAGCAGCCCCCTCGGGAATAACTATGGCTACACCTTC. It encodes CASSPLGNNYGYTF.

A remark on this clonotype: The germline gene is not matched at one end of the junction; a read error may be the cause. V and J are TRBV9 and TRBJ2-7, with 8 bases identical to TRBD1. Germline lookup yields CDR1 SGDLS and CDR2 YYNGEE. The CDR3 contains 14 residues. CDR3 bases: TGTGCCAGCAGCAGACAGGGGATGAGCTACAAGCAGTACTTC. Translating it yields CASSRQGMSYKQYF.

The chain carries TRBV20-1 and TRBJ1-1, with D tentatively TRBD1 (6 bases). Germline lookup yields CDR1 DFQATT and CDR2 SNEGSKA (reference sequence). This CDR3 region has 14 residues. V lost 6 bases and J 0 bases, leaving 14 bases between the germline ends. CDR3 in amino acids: CSALLGQMNTEAFF. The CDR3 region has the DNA TGCAGTGCACTTCTCGGACAGATGAACACTGAAGCTTTCTTT.

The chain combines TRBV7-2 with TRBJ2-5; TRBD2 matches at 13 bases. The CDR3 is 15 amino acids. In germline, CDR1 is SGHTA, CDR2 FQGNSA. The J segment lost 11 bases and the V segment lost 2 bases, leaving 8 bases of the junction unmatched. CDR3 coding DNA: TGTGCCAGCAGCTTACGGACTAGCGGGAGCAATGAGCAGTACTTC. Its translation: CASSLRTSGSNEQYF. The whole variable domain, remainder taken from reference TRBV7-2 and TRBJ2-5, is GAGVSQSPSNKVTEKGKDVELRCDPISGHTALYWYRQSLGQGLEFLIYFQGNSAPDKSGLPSDRFSAERTGGSVSTLTIQRTQQEDSAVYLCASSLRTSGSNEQYFGPGTRLLVL.

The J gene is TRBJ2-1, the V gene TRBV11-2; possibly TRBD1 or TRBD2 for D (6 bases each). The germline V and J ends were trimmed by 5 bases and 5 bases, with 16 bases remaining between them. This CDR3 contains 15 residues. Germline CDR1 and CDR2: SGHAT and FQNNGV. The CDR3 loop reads CASSPPSRGHNEQFF. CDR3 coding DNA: TGTGCCAGCAGCCCCCCGTCCCGGGGGCACAATGAGCAGTTCTTC. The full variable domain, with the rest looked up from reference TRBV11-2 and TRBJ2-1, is EAGVAQSPRYKIIEKRQSVAFWCNPISGHATLYWYQQILGQGPKLLIQFQNNGVVDDSQLPKDRFSAERLKGVDSTLKIQPAKLEDSAVYLCASSPPSRGHNEQFFGPGTRLTVL.

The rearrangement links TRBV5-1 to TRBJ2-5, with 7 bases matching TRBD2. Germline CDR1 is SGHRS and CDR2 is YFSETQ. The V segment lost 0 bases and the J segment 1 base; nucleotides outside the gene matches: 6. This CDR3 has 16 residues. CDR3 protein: CASSLGLGRSQETQYF. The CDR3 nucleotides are TGCGCCAGCAGCTTGGGTCTCGGGAGGTCCCAAGAGACCCAGTACTTC.

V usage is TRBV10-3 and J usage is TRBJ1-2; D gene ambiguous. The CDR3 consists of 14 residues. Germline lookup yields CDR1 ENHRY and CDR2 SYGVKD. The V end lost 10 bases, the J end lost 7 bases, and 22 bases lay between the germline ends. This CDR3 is CATALSGPEGGYTF. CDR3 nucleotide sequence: TGTGCCACCGCCCTGTCCGGGCCAGAGGGTGGCTACACCTTC.

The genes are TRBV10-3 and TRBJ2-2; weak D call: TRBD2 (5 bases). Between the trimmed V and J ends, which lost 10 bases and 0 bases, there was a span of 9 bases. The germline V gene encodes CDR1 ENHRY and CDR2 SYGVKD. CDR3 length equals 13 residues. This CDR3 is CATQRTNTGELFF. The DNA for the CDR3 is TGTGCCACCCAGCGGACGAACACCGGGGAGCTGTTTTTT.

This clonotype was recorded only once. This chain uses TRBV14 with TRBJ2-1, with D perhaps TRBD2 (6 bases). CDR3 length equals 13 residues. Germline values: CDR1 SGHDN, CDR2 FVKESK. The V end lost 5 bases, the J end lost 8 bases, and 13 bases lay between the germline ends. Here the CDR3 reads CASSWGVGDEQFF. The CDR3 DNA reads TGTGCCAGCAGCTGGGGGGTGGGTGATGAGCAGTTCTTC.